The T cell receptor beta chain under discussion was sequenced for a study of beta chain features in type 1 diabetes. Whole-study context: The study examined about 110,000,000 sorted cells across all samples.

A heparinised blood draw that averaged about 116 mL was obtained once from each donor. The isolated RNA, all of it, was reverse transcribed, so expressed TCRB transcripts were what got sequenced. The average output of naive, central memory and regulatory T cell samples was approximately 3.7 million reads. Sequencing used immunoSEQ multiplex PCR; TCRdb keeps in-frame clones, though not all of them. The repertoire consists of over 150,000 clones, with under 9.5% occurring once and the leading ten covering about 0.6%. The CDR3 runs 14 residues. V gave up 6 bases and J gave up 7 bases; unmatched junction bases: 6. The germline V gene encodes CDR1 SGHAT and CDR2 FQNNGV.

Source material: central memory CD4+ T cells from blood. The receptor comes from a man aged 18 to 35 in good health. This chain links TRBV11-2 with TRBJ1-4; 9 bases align to TRBD1. CDR3 amino acids: CASSSTGGSEKLFF. CDR3 coding DNA: TGTGCCAGCAGTTCGACAGGGGGAAGTGAAAAACTGTTTTTT.